These T cell receptor beta chains were read from a single sample in a study of tissue T cells after allogeneic stem cell transplantation. The table came from immunoSEQ multiplex PCR; TCRdb's copy has only in-frame clones and leaves some out. Among about 12,000 clones listed, 70% were seen once. The sample here was tissue from the right colon, taken at autopsy. These receptors all stem from a woman aged 18-49 years with breast cancer. The CDR3 runs from the conserved cysteine through the conserved F or W. D genes are given only for firm matches. Rows may omit the clone size; those that give it use once, few, many or a size class.

clone_size j_call v_call d_call cdr3_aa cdr3_nt
. TRBJ2-1 TRBV6-5 TRBD2 CASRTSRSSYNEQFF TGTGCCAGCAGGACTAGCAGGAGCTCCTACAATGAGCAGTTCTTC
. TRBJ1-5 TRBV7-9 . CASSPQISGNQPQHF TGTGCCAGCAGCCCCCAAATTTCAGGCAATCAGCCCCAGCATTTT
few TRBJ1-3 TRBV28 . CANPTEGWGNTIYF TGTGCCAATCCGACAGAAGGGTGGGGAAACACCATATATTTT
. TRBJ2-7 TRBV7-3 TRBD2 CASSLYDGRAYEQYF TGTGCCAGCAGCTTATATGACGGGAGGGCCTACGAGCAGTACTTC
. TRBJ2-3 TRBV6-6 . CASSYELTDTQYF TGTGCCAGCAGTTACGAGCTCACAGATACGCAGTATTTT
. TRBJ2-7 TRBV5-1 . CASRRDTSPPNEQYF TGCGCCAGCAGAAGAGACACGTCGCCGCCCAACGAGCAGTACTTC
. TRBJ2-7 TRBV7-2 TRBD1 CASSPADRAKQYF TGTGCCAGCAGCCCCGCCGACAGGGCTAAGCAGTACTTC
few TRBJ1-5 TRBV18 . CASSPGVNQPQHF TGTGCCAGCTCACCGGGTGTCAATCAGCCCCAGCATTTT
. TRBJ1-2 TRBV5-5 . CASSRRLDGYTF TGTGCCAGCAGCAGAAGACTGGATGGCTACACCTTC
. TRBJ2-3 TRBV5-5 . CASSWGGDTQYF TGTGCCAGCAGCTGGGGCGGGGATACGCAGTATTTT
. TRBJ1-1 TRBV19 . CATAAGTSNTEAFF TGTGCCACCGCGGCCGGGACGTCGAACACTGAAGCTTTCTTT
once TRBJ2-3 TRBV16 . CASSQTTDTQYF TGTGCCAGCAGCCAAACCACAGATACGCAGTATTTT
. TRBJ2-7 TRBV19 . CASSIGTLDSYEQYF TGTGCCAGTAGTATCGGGACTTTAGATTCCTACGAGCAGTACTTC
. TRBJ2-7 TRBV18 TRBD1 CASSPGQGTSLGQYF TGTGCCAGCTCACCAGGACAGGGGACTTCTTTAGGGCAGTACTTC
. TRBJ2-1 TRBV11-3 TRBD1 CASSFAGGHEQFF TGTGCCAGCAGCTTTGCAGGGGGTCATGAGCAGTTCTTC
once TRBJ2-2 TRBV29-1 . CSAKDRFTGELFF TGCAGCGCAAAAGACAGATTCACCGGGGAGCTGTTTTTT
. TRBJ2-5 TRBV7-2 TRBD2 CASSWGTSGSGQETQYF TGTGCCAGCAGCTGGGGGACTAGCGGGAGTGGGCAAGAGACCCAGTACTTC
few TRBJ2-6 TRBV2 TRBD1 CASRWTGTLSGANVLTF TGTGCCAGCAGGTGGACAGGTACCCTCTCTGGGGCCAACGTCCTGACTTTC
. TRBJ1-5 TRBV30 . CAWSRGSGQPQHF TGTGCCTGGAGTCGAGGGAGCGGACAGCCCCAGCATTTT
. TRBJ2-5 TRBV7-2 TRBD2 CASSNNRGVQETQYF TGTGCCAGCAGCAATAACCGGGGGGTCCAAGAGACCCAGTACTTC
. TRBJ1-2 TRBV20-1 . CSASEQGERGYTF TGCAGTGCTAGTGAGCAGGGAGAGCGTGGCTACACCTTC
. TRBJ2-3 TRBV9 TRBD2 CASSEPRGGFRGTDTQYF TGTGCCAGCAGCGAGCCGCGGGGGGGCTTCAGGGGCACAGATACGCAGTATTTT
once TRBJ2-7 TRBV11-2 . CASSFHSDNYEQYF TGTGCCAGCAGCTTTCACAGCGACAACTACGAGCAGTACTTC
. TRBJ2-2 TRBV6-5 . CATRTPGDATGELFF TGTGCCACCCGTACCCCCGGGGACGCCACCGGGGAGCTGTTTTTT
. TRBJ2-1 TRBV3-1/TRBV3-2 TRBD2 CASSQAGTSLFF TGTGCCAGCAGCCAAGCCGGGACTAGTCTGTTCTTC
. TRBJ2-7 TRBV30 . CAWRGGASFYEQYF TGTGCCTGGAGGGGGGGCGCCTCGTTCTACGAGCAGTACTTC
. TRBJ1-2 TRBV7-6 . CASSSNQEDYGYTF TGTGCCAGCAGCTCCAATCAGGAGGACTATGGCTACACCTTC
. TRBJ1-6 TRBV12-2 . CAGADARPLHF TGTGCTGGGGCCGACGCGCGTCCCCTCCACTTT
few TRBJ1-2 TRBV6-6 . CASSYQNYGYTF TGTGCCAGCAGTTATCAGAACTATGGCTACACCTTC
. TRBJ2-7 TRBV28 TRBD2 CAHSNLAGPNEQYF TGTGCACACTCTAATCTAGCGGGACCCAACGAGCAGTACTTC
. TRBJ1-2 TRBV28 TRBD1 CASTGGWDRRWGYTF TGTGCCAGCACCGGAGGGTGGGACAGGCGGTGGGGCTACACCTTC
. TRBJ2-1 TRBV28 . CASSSFRSRQSSYNEQFF TGTGCCAGCAGTTCCTTCCGCTCCCGGCAAAGCTCCTACAATGAGCAGTTCTTC
. TRBJ2-4 TRBV5-1 TRBD1 CASSTGTGGNIQYF TGCGCCAGCAGCACCGGGACAGGGGGAAACATTCAGTACTTC
. TRBJ2-3 TRBV27 TRBD2 CASSLNPPGLAGTTDTQYF TGTGCCAGCAGTCTCAATCCCCCCGGACTAGCGGGGACGACAGATACGCAGTATTTT
. TRBJ2-1 TRBV5-6 . CASSLSAEQFF TGTGCCAGCAGCTTGAGTGCTGAGCAGTTCTTC
. TRBJ1-3 TRBV11-3 . CASSSLPGNTIYF TGTGCCAGCAGCTCCCTACCTGGAAACACCATATATTTT
. TRBJ1-6 TRBV20-1 TRBD1 CSASILGTANNSPLHF TGCAGTGCTAGTATTTTAGGGACAGCGAATAATTCACCCCTCCACTTT
. TRBJ2-7 TRBV7-2 TRBD2 CASSLFAGGSSGRKHEQYF TGTGCCAGCAGCTTATTTGCTGGGGGTTCTAGCGGGAGAAAACACGAGCAGTACTTC
. TRBJ1-2 TRBV5-6 . CASSLVGEQDYGYTF TGTGCCAGCAGCTTGGTCGGAGAACAGGACTATGGCTACACCTTC
. TRBJ2-4 TRBV6-6 . CASSSWGVSKNIQYF TGTGCCAGCAGTTCCTGGGGGGTATCCAAAAACATTCAGTACTTC
. TRBJ1-2 TRBV6-7 . CASSYAHAANGYTF TGTGCCAGCAGTTACGCACATGCGGCGAATGGCTACACCTTC
. TRBJ1-6 TRBV28 . CASSSVQGGYNSPLYF TGTGCCAGCAGTTCCGTACAGGGAGGGTATAATTCACCCCTCTACTTT
. TRBJ1-2 TRBV7-2 . CASSPNRSGLTYTF TGTGCCAGCAGCCCCAATCGATCGGGACTGACCTACACCTTC
. TRBJ2-7 TRBV4-2 . CASSQGTTYEQYF TGTGCCAGCAGCCAAGGCACGACCTACGAGCAGTACTTC
. TRBJ1-6 TRBV30 TRBD1 CAWTEGQGYSPLHF TGTGCCTGGACTGAAGGACAGGGGTATTCACCCCTCCACTTT
few TRBJ1-5 TRBV6-2/TRBV6-3 . CASSYKNSNQPQHF TGTGCCAGCAGTTACAAGAATAGCAATCAGCCCCAGCATTTT
few TRBJ2-4 TRBV20-1 . CSASWQDRNIQYF TGCAGTGCTAGTTGGCAGGACCGAAACATTCAGTACTTC
. TRBJ1-5 TRBV19 . CASRFSSEPQHF TGTGCCAGTAGATTTAGTTCAGAGCCCCAGCATTTT
. TRBJ2-1 TRBV7-3 . CASSPNPLLQRSYNEQFF TGTGCCAGCAGCCCTAACCCCCTACTTCAGCGCTCCTACAATGAGCAGTTCTTC
. TRBJ1-5 TRBV30 TRBD1 CAWSRTGGAGQPQHF TGTGCCTGGAGTCGGACAGGGGGCGCGGGACAGCCCCAGCATTTT
few TRBJ1-2 TRBV7-2 . CASSLDAGVNGYTF TGTGCCAGCAGCCTGGACGCAGGGGTTAATGGCTACACCTTC
. TRBJ2-7 TRBV6-1 . CASSEWGYEQYF TGTGCCAGCAGTGAATGGGGGTACGAGCAGTACTTC
. TRBJ1-2 TRBV2 TRBD1 CATPQTGAPGYTF TGTGCCACCCCTCAGACAGGGGCTCCTGGCTACACCTTC
. TRBJ1-2 TRBV7-3 . CASSARAGYGYTF TGTGCCAGCAGCGCCAGGGCCGGCTATGGCTACACCTTC
. TRBJ2-4 TRBV5-1 . CASSRRGGLTVAKNIQYF TGCGCCAGCAGTCGTAGAGGGGGACTGACTGTAGCCAAAAACATTCAGTACTTC
. TRBJ2-1 TRBV24-1 . CATSDFSVNEQFF TGTGCCACCAGTGATTTTTCAGTCAATGAGCAGTTCTTC
once TRBJ1-1 TRBV19 . CASSIVTGHPEAFF TGTGCCAGTAGTATAGTAACAGGGCACCCTGAAGCTTTCTTT
. TRBJ2-5 TRBV3-1/TRBV3-2 TRBD1 CASSPDRGPEETQYF TGTGCCAGCAGCCCAGACAGGGGCCCTGAAGAGACCCAGTACTTC
. TRBJ2-4 TRBV7-9 TRBD2 CASSRRASGGPGTKNIQYF TGTGCCAGCAGCCGTCGGGCTAGCGGGGGGCCGGGGACCAAAAACATTCAGTACTTC
. TRBJ2-5 TRBV5-4 . CASRGGGTQYF TGTGCCAGCAGGGGGGGTGGGACCCAGTACTTC